The present T cell receptor beta chain was sequenced within a study of T cells of healthy individuals (dated by TCRdb to about 2018). The CDR3 starts with the cysteine, ends with the phenylalanine, and has 15 residues. Just the 45-base CDR3 DNA is kept, in frame starting at base 1. The germline V gene provides CDR1 LGHNA and CDR2 YNFKEQ. V is pruned by 4 bases and J by 1 base, leaving 5 bases of the junction without a gene match. Libraries were constructed by 5' RACE. The listed sequencing device is Illumina MiSeq. TCRdb reworked the public reads: Q25 trimming with fastp, MiXCR clone assembly, productive beta chains retained. For every CDR3 protein sequence, its rows merge into one entry that carries the most common genes and DNA. This sample lists around 100,000 distinct CDR3 sequences; 17% were detected once. Around 6.4% of the sample is held by the ten biggest clonotypes. Concerning this clonotype itself: The antigen it recognizes is unknown. No clone much larger than this one lies a single base away; base qualities are absent.

This receptor chain uses TRBV4-2 and TRBJ1-2; TRBD1 agrees with 8 junctional bases. This sequence originates from a human donor in good health. The sequenced DNA: TGTGCCAGCAGCCCGAGCGACAGGGGTAACTATGGCTACACCTTC. Translated, this gives CASSPSDRGNYGYTF.